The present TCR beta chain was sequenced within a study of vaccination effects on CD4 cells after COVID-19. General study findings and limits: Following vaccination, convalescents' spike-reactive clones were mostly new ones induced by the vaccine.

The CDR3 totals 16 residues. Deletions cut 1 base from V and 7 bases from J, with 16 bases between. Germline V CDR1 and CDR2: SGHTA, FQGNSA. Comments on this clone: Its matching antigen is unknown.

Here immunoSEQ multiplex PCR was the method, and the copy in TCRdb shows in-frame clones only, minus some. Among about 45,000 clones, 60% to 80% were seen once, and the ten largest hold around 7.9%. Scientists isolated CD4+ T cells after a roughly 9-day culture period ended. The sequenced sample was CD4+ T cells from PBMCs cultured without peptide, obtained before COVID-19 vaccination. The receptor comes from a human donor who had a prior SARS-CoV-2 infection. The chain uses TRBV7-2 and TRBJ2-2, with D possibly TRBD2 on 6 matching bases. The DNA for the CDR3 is TGTGCCAGCAGCTTAGTCTTTGGTATGGGAGGCGGGGAGCTGTTTTTT. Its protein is CASSLVFGMGGGELFF.